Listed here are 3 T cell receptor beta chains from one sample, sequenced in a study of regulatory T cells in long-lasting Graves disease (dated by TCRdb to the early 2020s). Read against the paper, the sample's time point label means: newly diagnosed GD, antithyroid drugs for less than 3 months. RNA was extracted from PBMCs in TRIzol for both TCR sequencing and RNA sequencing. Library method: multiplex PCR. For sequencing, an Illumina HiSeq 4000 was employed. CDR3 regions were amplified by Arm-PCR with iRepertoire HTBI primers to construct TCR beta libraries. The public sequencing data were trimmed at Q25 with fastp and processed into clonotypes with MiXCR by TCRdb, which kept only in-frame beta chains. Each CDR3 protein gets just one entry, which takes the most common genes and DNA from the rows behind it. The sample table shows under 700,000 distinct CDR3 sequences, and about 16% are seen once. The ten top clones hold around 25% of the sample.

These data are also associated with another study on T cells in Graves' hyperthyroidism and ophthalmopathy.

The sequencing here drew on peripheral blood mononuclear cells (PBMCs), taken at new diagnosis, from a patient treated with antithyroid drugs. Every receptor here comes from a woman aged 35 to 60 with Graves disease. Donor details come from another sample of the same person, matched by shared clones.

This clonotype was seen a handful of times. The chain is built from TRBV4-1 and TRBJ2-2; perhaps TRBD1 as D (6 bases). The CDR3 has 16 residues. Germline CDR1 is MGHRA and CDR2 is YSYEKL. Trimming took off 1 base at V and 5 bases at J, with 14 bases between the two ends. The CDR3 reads CASSQVGGRGTGELFF. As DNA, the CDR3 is TGCGCCAGCAGCCAAGTTGGTGGCAGGGGAACCGGGGAGCTGTTTTTT.

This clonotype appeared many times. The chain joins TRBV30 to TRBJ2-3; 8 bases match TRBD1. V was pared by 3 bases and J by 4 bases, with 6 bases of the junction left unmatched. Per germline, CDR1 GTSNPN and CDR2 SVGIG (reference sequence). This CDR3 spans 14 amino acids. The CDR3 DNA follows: TGTGCCTGGAGGACAGGGGTATTGGCAGATACGCAGTATTTT. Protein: CAWRTGVLADTQYF.

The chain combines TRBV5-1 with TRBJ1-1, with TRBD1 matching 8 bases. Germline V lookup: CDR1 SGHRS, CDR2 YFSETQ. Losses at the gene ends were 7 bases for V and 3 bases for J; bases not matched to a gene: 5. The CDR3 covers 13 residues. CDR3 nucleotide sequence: TGCGCCAGCCACGGACAGGGACACACTGAAGCTTTCTTT. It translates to CASHGQGHTEAFF.